The clone carrying this TCR beta chain was picked up a small number of times. The source of the sample is a study of cytomegalovirus exposure and HLA in healthy donors. The CDR3 covers 15 residues. Germline CDR1 SGHKS, CDR2 YYEKEE (reference sequence). V was trimmed by 0 bases and J by 4 bases, leaving 14 bases between them. PCR used 60 Vbeta primers and 13 Jbeta primers. Per the original data handling: A later analysis tallied approximately 80 million unique TCR beta chains, 9 million to 12 million of them shared. Here immunoSEQ multiplex PCR was the method, and the copy in TCRdb shows in-frame clones only, minus some. Clone size and V and J calls were adopted from that table, with D and trimming inferred from the DNA. The table includes about 90,000 clones, just over 75% detected once.

The rearrangement uses TRBV5-5 and TRBJ2-7; the D is unclear. The sequence came from a man aged 25 to 40 in good health and CMV-seronegative. Sequenced input: PBMCs. The CDR3 DNA reads as TGTGCCAGCAGCTTGGCGGCAGGTCTTGGGTACGAGCAGTACTTC. The encoded protein is CASSLAAGLGYEQYF.